The rows below give T cell receptor beta chains drawn from one sample of a study of T cell changes during pregnancy in multiple sclerosis. TCRdb's copy holds only in-frame clones and misses some; the assay was immunoSEQ multiplex PCR. This table has around 57,000 clones, 91% appearing once. The specimen was peripheral blood, collected after pregnancy. These TCRs come from a female donor in good health, enrolled as a control in a pregnancy study. The CDR3 runs from the conserved cysteine through the conserved F or W. The D gene is left open where the match is weak. Some rows have no size entry. The others give once, few or many, or a class for an expanded clone.

J gene: TRBJ1-1; CDR3 length: 15; D gene: -; V gene: TRBV7-9; clone size: -; CDR3 DNA: TGTGCCAGCAGCTTACCCACAGGGATGAACACTGAAGCTTTCTTT; CDR3 protein: CASSLPTGMNTEAFF
J gene: TRBJ1-5; CDR3 length: 16; D gene: TRBD1; V gene: TRBV7-9; clone size: -; CDR3 DNA: TGTGCCAGCAGCCTAGGAGGGACAGACCTAAATCAGCCCCAGCATTTT; CDR3 protein: CASSLGGTDLNQPQHF
J gene: TRBJ1-2; CDR3 length: 16; D gene: -; V gene: TRBV21-1; clone size: -; CDR3 DNA: TGTGCCAGCAGCAAAGGCGACTTTGGAAGAAACTATGGCTACACCTTC; CDR3 protein: CASSKGDFGRNYGYTF
J gene: TRBJ2-7; CDR3 length: 15; D gene: -; V gene: TRBV7-2; clone size: -; CDR3 DNA: TGTGCCAGCAGCTTAGATTTGACAGGTCGCTACGAGCAGTACTTC; CDR3 protein: CASSLDLTGRYEQYF
J gene: TRBJ1-1; CDR3 length: 13; D gene: -; V gene: TRBV4-3; clone size: -; CDR3 DNA: TGCGCCAGCTCCGAACAGGGGAACACTGAAGCTTTCTTT; CDR3 protein: CASSEQGNTEAFF
J gene: TRBJ2-3; CDR3 length: 16; D gene: TRBD2; V gene: TRBV7-9; clone size: -; CDR3 DNA: TGTGCCAGCAGCCCGTCTAGCGGGGGCAACACAGATACGCAGTATTTT; CDR3 protein: CASSPSSGGNTDTQYF
J gene: TRBJ2-2; CDR3 length: 12; D gene: -; V gene: TRBV27; clone size: few; CDR3 DNA: TGTGCCAGCAGTTTGTCTTTCGGGGAGCTGTTTTTT; CDR3 protein: CASSLSFGELFF
J gene: TRBJ2-3; CDR3 length: 17; D gene: TRBD2; V gene: TRBV7-6; clone size: -; CDR3 DNA: TGTGCCAGCAGCTTATGGTCAAGCGGGGGGGCCACAGATACGCAGTATTTT; CDR3 protein: CASSLWSSGGATDTQYF
J gene: TRBJ1-2; CDR3 length: 14; D gene: TRBD1; V gene: TRBV6-6; clone size: -; CDR3 DNA: TGTGCCAGCAACCCAACAGGGACAGGGGATGGCTACACCTTC; CDR3 protein: CASNPTGTGDGYTF
J gene: TRBJ2-5; CDR3 length: 15; D gene: TRBD2; V gene: TRBV30; clone size: -; CDR3 DNA: TGTGCCTGGAGTGGGACTAGCGGGGGGGGAGAGACCCAGTACTTC; CDR3 protein: CAWSGTSGGGETQYF
J gene: TRBJ2-5; CDR3 length: 13; D gene: -; V gene: TRBV2; clone size: -; CDR3 DNA: TGTGCCAGCAGTGCAGGCAAACAAGAGACCCAGTACTTC; CDR3 protein: CASSAGKQETQYF
J gene: TRBJ2-2; CDR3 length: 15; D gene: -; V gene: TRBV19; clone size: -; CDR3 DNA: TGTGCCAGTAGTATTTTTTCCCCAGACACCGGGGAGCTGTTTTTT; CDR3 protein: CASSIFSPDTGELFF
J gene: TRBJ1-6; CDR3 length: 14; D gene: -; V gene: TRBV7-9; clone size: -; CDR3 DNA: TGTGCCAGCAGCTTAGCCGGGGAAGCGTCACCCCTCCACTTT; CDR3 protein: CASSLAGEASPLHF
J gene: TRBJ1-5; CDR3 length: 15; D gene: TRBD1; V gene: TRBV30; clone size: -; CDR3 DNA: TGTGCCTGGGGGACAGGGGGCACGGAGTTGCAGCCCCAGCATTTT; CDR3 protein: CAWGTGGTELQPQHF